Each of the 12 T cell receptor beta chains below was sequenced from the same sample in a study of OX40 agonist ivuxolimab in advanced cancers. TCRdb keeps only in-frame clones here, not all; method: immunoSEQ multiplex PCR. The sample consists of 80,000 to 95,000 clones, about 86% of them appearing once. The input for sequencing was CD4+ or CD8+ T cells sorted from blood, taken in a trial of the OX40 agonist ivuxolimab. These TCRs come from an adult with an advanced solid tumor such as melanoma, head and neck, liver or kidney cancer.

With respect to this clone: At one end the junction does not follow the germline gene, possibly because of a read error. The chain couples TRBV7-2 to TRBJ2-2; D not certain. CDR1 and CDR2 (germline): SGHTA, FQGNSA. The CDR3 is made up of 14 amino acids. The CDR3 coding sequence is TGTGCCAGCACCTTAGGGCGTAGCACCGGGGAGCTGTTTTTT. Amino acids: CASTLGRSTGELFF.

The gene calls are TRBV2 and TRBJ2-3; D could derive from TRBD1 or TRBD2 (5 bases each). The CDR3 totals 13 residues. Between the trimmed V and J ends, which lost 7 bases and 3 bases, there was a span of 11 bases. Germline CDR1 SNHLY, CDR2 FYNNEI. The CDR3 coding sequence is TGTGCCAGCACTCCGGGGCTGACAGATACGCAGTATTTT. This translates into CASTPGLTDTQYF. Looking up the rest from reference TRBV2 and TRBJ2-3 gives the full variable domain: EPEVTQTPSHQVTQMGQEVILRCVPISNHLYFYWYRQILGQKVEFLVSFYNNEISEKSEIFDDQFSVERPDGSNFTLKIRSTKLEDSAMYFCASTPGLTDTQYFGPGTRLTVL.

The rearrangement links TRBV7-2 to TRBJ2-5; D gene uncertain. Trimming pared 6 bases from V and 5 bases from J, leaving 10 bases between. The CDR3 runs 12 residues. Germline values: CDR1 SGHTA, CDR2 FQGNSA. CDR3 amino acids: CASSFAGETQYF. The CDR3 DNA reads TGTGCCAGCAGTTTCGCCGGGGAGACCCAGTACTTC.

V and J are TRBV5-4 and TRBJ1-2; D is ambiguous. The CDR3 has 13 residues. Germline CDR1 reads SGHNT; CDR2 reads YYREEE (reference sequence). Trimming pared 1 base from V and 7 bases from J, leaving 11 bases between. CDR3 nucleotides: TGTGCCAGCAGCTTGAAGGGCCCCTTTGGCTACACCTTC. It specifies CASSLKGPFGYTF. Using reference TRBV5-4 and TRBJ1-2 for the parts outside the CDR3, the full variable domain is ETGVTQSPTHLIKTRGQQVTLRCSSQSGHNTVSWYQQALGQGPQFIFQYYREEENGRGNFPPRFSGLQFPNYSSELNVNALELDDSALYLCASSLKGPFGYTFGSGTRLTVV.

The V call is TRBV5-1, the J call TRBJ2-5; D is possibly TRBD1 (6 bases). V lost 4 bases and J lost 0, with 7 bases in between. This CDR3 is built from 13 residues. Germline V gene sequence: CDR1 SGHRS, CDR2 YFSETQ. The CDR3 here is CASSGDNQETQYF. As DNA, the CDR3 is TGCGCCAGCAGCGGGGACAACCAAGAGACCCAGTACTTC.

The rearrangement links TRBV15 to TRBJ2-5; 9 bases agree with TRBD2. The J call may not be correct, given that the DNA end is closer to TRBJ2-7. From germline, CDR1 is LNHNV and CDR2 YYDKDF (reference sequence). The CDR3 sequence is 14 residues long. In nucleotides, the CDR3 is TGTGCCACCAGCACGGGTCTAGCGGGGTACGAGCAGTACTTC. Protein: CATSTGLAGYEQYF.

This clone was detected only a few times. This chain connects TRBV2 to TRBJ1-6, with 8 bases aligning to TRBD1. Germline V gene sequence: CDR1 SNHLY, CDR2 FYNNEI. The CDR3 loop spans 15 amino acids. The ends lost 6 bases at V and 9 bases at J; junction bases unmatched: 10. CDR3 in DNA: TGTGCCAGCAGCGATTCGACAGGGGTGGGTTCACCCCTCCACTTT. This translates into CASSDSTGVGSPLHF.

This rearrangement joins TRBV7-8 to TRBJ1-5; no definite D call. Germline CDR1 reads SGHVS; CDR2 reads FQNEAQ. The V end lost 5 bases, the J end lost 15 bases, and 17 bases lay between the germline ends. This CDR3 has 12 residues. The CDR3 protein is CASSPLVEAVHF. For the CDR3, the DNA is TGTGCCAGCAGCCCCCTGGTGGAGGCGGTGCATTTT.

The V and J genes are TRBV30 and TRBJ1-6; unclear D gene. Germline values: CDR1 GTSNPN, CDR2 SVGIG (reference sequence). V shed 8 bases and J shed 0 bases, with 8 bases lying between them. The CDR3 runs to 13 residues. The CDR3 bases are TGTGCCCGAGCTCCCTCCTATAATTCACCCCTCCACTTT. Translating gives CARAPSYNSPLHF.

This chain joins TRBV5-1 and TRBJ1-6, with 7 bases matching TRBD1. CDR3 size: 13 residues. Looked up from germline, CDR1 is SGHRS and CDR2 is YFSETQ. V shed 7 bases, J shed 6 bases, and the junction held 4 bases outside the gene matches. The DNA for the CDR3 is TGCGCCAGCCGACAGGGAAGTAATTCACCCCTCCACTTT. It yields the protein CASRQGSNSPLHF.

This chain connects TRBV12-5 to TRBJ2-2, with D possibly matching TRBD2 (6 bases). Germline CDR1 and CDR2: LGHNT and FRNRAP. V was cut by 1 base and J by 2 bases, with 11 bases left in between. The CDR3 contains 16 residues. CDR3 amino acids: CASGLARDSNTGELFF. Written as DNA, the CDR3 is TGTGCTAGTGGTTTGGCCCGGGACTCAAACACCGGGGAGCTGTTTTTT.

This chain links TRBV19 with TRBJ1-5, with D hard to call. Germline-derived CDR1 and CDR2 are LNHDA and SQIVND (reference sequence). The V gene lost 7 bases and the J gene lost 4 bases, with 14 bases spanning the gap. The CDR3 spans 14 residues. The CDR3 loop reads CASTTPGRNQPQHF. Written as DNA, the CDR3 is TGTGCCAGTACCACACCGGGGAGAAATCAGCCCCAGCATTTT.